A single T cell receptor beta chain is shown here with its context. Here immunoSEQ multiplex PCR was the method, and the copy in TCRdb shows in-frame clones only, minus some. The table lists approximately 61,000 clones, about 86% of them singletons. The data were obtained in a study of blood T cell repertoires in COVID-19. This sequence originates from a woman aged 80 or over with active COVID-19. The sample comprised peripheral blood.

The CDR3 region has the DNA TGTGCCAGCAGCCCTCACAGGTCAGGGGGAAACACCATATATTTT. Amino acid sequence: CASSPHRSGGNTIYF. This chain links TRBV3-1 (or the pseudogene TRBV3-2) with TRBJ1-3, with a weak D call TRBD1 (5 bases). CDR3 size: 15 residues. V was shortened by 4 bases and J by 4 bases, with 14 bases between the two germline ends. CDR1 and CDR2 (germline): LGHDT, YNNKEL (reference sequence).